A single sample is the source of the 31 T cell receptor gamma chains below, sequenced in a study of Vδ1+ human thymocytes. No cognate antigen is known for these TCRs. Extracted RNA was reverse transcribed into cDNA. Pooled V-gene forward primers with one constant-region reverse primer generated the CDR3 amplicons by multiplex PCR. TCRdb re-called clones from the multiplex PCR reads using CATT. The sample lists over 25,000 gamma-chain clones; around 20% were seen once. Study observations and caveats: In the thymus, TRG and TRD repertoires looked highly polyclonal with Gaussian CDR3 lengths.

Specimen: Vdelta1+ gamma-delta thymocytes from the thymus. Subset in this sample: FACS-sorted CD3+ TCRalphabeta- TCRVdelta1+ TCRVdelta2- thymocytes. All receptors come from a boy in the first two years of life who had congenital heart surgery.

The table lists this clone with a few counts. The chain combines TRGV9 with TRGJ1 or TRGJ2. Germline CDR1 reads GITISATS; CDR2 reads ISYDGTV (reference sequence). Losses at the gene ends were 0 bases for V and 10 bases for J; bases not matched to a gene: 3. The CDR3 loop spans 11 amino acids. The CDR3: CALWEVWKKLF. CDR3 nucleotide sequence: TGTGCCTTGTGGGAGGTGTGGAAGAAACTCTTT.

With respect to this clone: In the same sample, other DNA sequences code for this CDR3. The genes are TRGV9 and TRGJ1 or TRGJ2. CDR1 is GITISATS and CDR2 is ISYDGTV in the germline V gene (reference sequence). CDR3 size: 12 residues. The V gene end was trimmed by 1 base and the J gene end by 7 bases; junction bases not matched to a gene: 4. The CDR3 loop reads CALWEVQYKKLF. The CDR3 coding sequence is TGTGCCTTGTGGGAGGTTCAGTATAAGAAACTCTTT.

The chain has TRGV9 and TRGJ1 or TRGJ2. V lost 1 base and J lost 3; bases outside the gene matches: 9. The CDR3 is 15 amino acids. CDR1 and CDR2 from the germline V gene are GITISATS and ISYDGTV (reference sequence). Here the CDR3 DNA reads TGTGCCTTGTGGGAGGTTTGGAGGATTTATTATAAGAAACTCTTT. Translating it yields CALWEVWRIYYKKLF.

This clone has just a few counts. The V call is TRGV4, the J call TRGJP2. Germline assignment: CDR1 EGSTGY and CDR2 YDSYTSSV. The ends lost 0 bases at V and 0 bases at J; junction bases unmatched: 13. CDR3 length: 19 amino acids. Written as DNA, the CDR3 is TGTGCCACCTGGGATGGGCCGTCAAAAAAGTATAGTAGTGATTGGATCAAGACGTTT. Its translation: CATWDGPSKKYSSDWIKTF.

The genes are TRGV9 and TRGJ1 or TRGJ2. The germline V gene has CDR1 GITISATS and CDR2 ISYDGTV (reference sequence). This CDR3 spans 14 amino acids. V lost 3 bases to trimming and J lost 11 bases; unmatched junction nucleotides: 16. The chain's CDR3 is CALWEPTPGSEKLF. CDR3 sequence (DNA): TGTGCCTTGTGGGAGCCGACCCCGGGATCTGAGAAACTCTTT.

In this sample, this clone turned up a few times. The chain is built from TRGV9 and TRGJ1 or TRGJ2. V lost 5 bases, J lost 2 bases, and 6 bases stayed unmatched. The CDR3 covers 13 residues. Germline V lookup: CDR1 GITISATS, CDR2 ISYDGTV (reference sequence). The CDR3: CALWGGDYYKKLF. As DNA, the CDR3 is TGTGCCTTGTGGGGAGGGGATTATTATAAGAAACTCTTT.

The gene calls are TRGV8 and TRGJP1. The CDR3 is 17 amino acids. Losses at the gene ends were 0 bases for V and 3 bases for J; bases not matched to a gene: 10. Germline V gives CDR1 VENAVY, CDR2 YDSYNSRV. The CDR3 DNA reads TGTGCCACCTGGGATAGGCCGGATTTTGCCACTGGTTGGTTCAAGATATTT. This translates into CATWDRPDFATGWFKIF.

This clone was observed a few times. V usage is TRGV4 and J usage is TRGJ1 or TRGJ2. The length of the CDR3 is 15 residues. V dropped 0 bases and J dropped 0; count of bases not matched to a gene: 5. Per the germline V gene, CDR1 is EGSTGY and CDR2 is YDSYTSSV. This CDR3 is CATWDGPGNYYKKLF. The CDR3 nucleotides are TGTGCCACCTGGGATGGGCCGGGGAATTATTATAAGAAACTCTTT.

As regards this clone: Other DNA sequences in this specimen translate into the identical CDR3. The gene calls are TRGV9 and TRGJP2. V lost 3 bases to trimming and J lost 6 bases; unmatched junction nucleotides: 7. This CDR3 has 14 residues. Germline CDR1 GITISATS, CDR2 ISYDGTV (reference sequence). Written as DNA, the CDR3 is TGTGCCTTGTGGGAGCCCCGGGGTGATTGGATCAAGACGTTT. Translated: CALWEPRGDWIKTF.

This clone was found a few times. The chain uses TRGV9 and TRGJ1 or TRGJ2. Germline CDR1 and CDR2: GITISATS and ISYDGTV (reference sequence). CDR3 length: 14 residues. Trimming took 4 bases from V and 1 from J; bases not matched to a gene: 7. Written as DNA, the CDR3 is TGTGCCTTGTGGGATCACGATAATTATTATAAGAAACTCTTT. It codes for CALWDHDNYYKKLF.

In its sample, this clone was seen a few times. Other DNA sequences in the same sample also yield this CDR3. This chain links TRGV4 with TRGJ1 or TRGJ2. This CDR3 region has 14 residues. Germline values: CDR1 EGSTGY, CDR2 YDSYTSSV. With V trimmed by 1 base and J by 1 base, 4 bases remained unmatched. The CDR3: CATWDGANYYKKLF. The CDR3 DNA follows: TGTGCCACCTGGGATGGAGCCAATTATTATAAGAAACTCTTT.

This chain uses TRGV9 with TRGJ1 or TRGJ2. From germline, CDR1 is GITISATS and CDR2 ISYDGTV (reference sequence). Trimming removed 1 base from V and 10 bases from J; junction bases left unmatched: 10. The CDR3 is 13 amino acids. The CDR3 is CALWEVAEGKKLF. In DNA, the CDR3 is TGTGCCTTGTGGGAGGTAGCTGAAGGGAAGAAACTCTTT.

Only a few counts were recorded for this clone. The chain has TRGV4 and TRGJ1 or TRGJ2. J gave up 8 bases and V 0 bases, and 4 bases lay outside the gene matches. There are 12 residues in the CDR3. CDR1 EGSTGY and CDR2 YDSYTSSV come from the germline V gene. The CDR3 region has the DNA TGTGCCACCTGGGATGGGTGCGATAAGAAACTCTTT. Its translation is CATWDGCDKKLF.

The rearrangement joins TRGV5 to TRGJ1 or TRGJ2. This CDR3 contains 15 residues. From germline, CDR1 is VINAFY and CDR2 YDVSNSKD. The junction had 10 bases not matched to a gene; V was cut back by 0 bases and J by 5 bases. This chain's CDR3 is CATWDRLMSHYKKLF. CDR3 bases: TGTGCCACCTGGGACAGGCTCATGTCTCATTATAAGAAACTCTTT.

This clone has just a few counts. The chain couples TRGV9 to TRGJ1 or TRGJ2. CDR3 size: 13 residues. V shed 2 bases, J shed 8 bases, and the junction held 9 bases outside the gene matches. In germline, CDR1 is GITISATS, CDR2 ISYDGTV (reference sequence). CDR3 sequence (DNA): TGTGCCTTGTGGGAGGGGGGCCGTGATAAGAAACTCTTT. It is translated as CALWEGGRDKKLF.

The rearrangement uses TRGV8 and TRGJ1 or TRGJ2. The CDR3 runs to 12 residues. CDR1 and CDR2 (germline): VENAVY, YDSYNSRV. After removal of 3 bases from V and 7 bases from J, the junction contained 6 bases not matched to a gene. The CDR3 region has the DNA TGTGCCACCTGGGATTCTTCCTATAAGAAACTCTTT. It encodes CATWDSSYKKLF.

This chain links TRGV5 with TRGJ1 or TRGJ2. CDR1 VINAFY and CDR2 YDVSNSKD come from the germline V gene. The CDR3 is made up of 11 amino acids. Losses at the gene ends were 4 bases for V and 11 bases for J; bases not matched to a gene: 8. In DNA, the CDR3 is TGTGCCACCTGGGAGTCGGGCGAGAAACTCTTT. Translating it yields CATWESGEKLF.

This clone was seen a handful of times. It may be a read error: a sequence one base away is much more abundant. J is TRGJ1 or TRGJ2 and V is TRGV9. This CDR3 region has 12 residues. Germline trimming cut 0 bases from V and 8 bases from J; bases unmatched to any gene: 4. Germline V gives CDR1 GITISATS, CDR2 ISYDGTV (reference sequence). CDR3 nucleotides: TGTGCCTTGTGGGAGGTGCAGAATAAGAAACTCTTT. It yields the protein CALWEVQNKKLF.

The chain carries TRGV2 and TRGJ1 or TRGJ2. Germline CDR1 and CDR2: EGSNGY and YDSYNSKV. V lost 0 bases and J lost 4; bases outside the gene matches: 9. This CDR3 has 15 residues. The CDR3 region has the DNA TGTGCCACCTGGGACGGGCTAAAGGGGTATTATAAGAAACTCTTT. It yields the protein CATWDGLKGYYKKLF.

Only a few counts were recorded for this clone. The junction shows a germline mismatch at one end, possibly a read error. The chain carries TRGV2 and TRGJP. The CDR3 sequence is 16 residues long. Looked up from germline, CDR1 is EGSNGY and CDR2 is YDSYNSKV. The CDR3 bases are TGTGCCACCTGGGACGGGCACGAGTTGGGCAAAAAAATCAAGGTATTT. Translated, it gives CATWDGHELGKKIKVF.

V is TRGV2 and J is TRGJ1 or TRGJ2. This CDR3 comprises 14 residues. Per germline, CDR1 EGSNGY and CDR2 YDSYNSKV. V dropped 1 base and J dropped 5; count of bases not matched to a gene: 8. CDR3 amino acids: CATWDGPWHYKKLF. The CDR3 nucleotides read TGTGCCACCTGGGACGGTCCCTGGCATTATAAGAAACTCTTT.

This chain uses TRGV9 with TRGJ1 or TRGJ2. This CDR3 comprises 14 residues. CDR1 is GITISATS, CDR2 ISYDGTV, per germline (reference sequence). Trimming removed 2 bases from V and 7 bases from J; junction bases left unmatched: 11. The CDR3 reads CALWEGRLWYKKLF. As DNA, the CDR3 is TGTGCCTTGTGGGAGGGCCGCCTTTGGTATAAGAAACTCTTT.

The rearrangement joins TRGV4 to TRGJ1 or TRGJ2. Germline CDR1 EGSTGY, CDR2 YDSYTSSV. The CDR3 extends over 14 amino acids. Trimming removed 0 bases from V and 3 bases from J; junction bases left unmatched: 5. CDR3 residues: CATWDGPAYYKKLF. CDR3 coding DNA: TGTGCCACCTGGGATGGGCCTGCTTATTATAAGAAACTCTTT.

This clone was counted between two and nine times. This sequence joins TRGV8 and TRGJ1 or TRGJ2. Germline V CDR1 and CDR2: VENAVY, YDSYNSRV. This CDR3 is built from 14 residues. The V gene end was trimmed by 3 bases and the J gene end by 2 bases; junction bases not matched to a gene: 7. CDR3 protein: CATWDSVDYYKKLF. The CDR3 DNA sequence: TGTGCCACCTGGGATTCTGTAGATTATTATAAGAAACTCTTT.

Only a few counts were recorded for this clone. The chain employs TRGV5 and TRGJ1 or TRGJ2. From germline, CDR1 is VINAFY and CDR2 YDVSNSKD. V lost 3 bases, J lost 8 bases, and 4 bases stayed unmatched. There are 11 residues in the CDR3. Here the CDR3 DNA reads TGTGCCACCTGGGACTGGGATAAGAAACTCTTT. Protein product: CATWDWDKKLF.

V is TRGV3 and J is TRGJ1 or TRGJ2. Germline assignment: CDR1 VTNTFY and CDR2 YDVSTARD (reference sequence). J was trimmed by 3 bases and V by 1 base; bases with no gene match: 6. The CDR3 has 14 residues. The CDR3 is CATWDSIRYYKKLF. CDR3 nucleotide sequence: TGTGCCACCTGGGACAGCATTCGTTATTATAAGAAACTCTTT.

This clone is labeled as medium-sized. Different DNA sequences within this sample yield the same CDR3. The genes are TRGV2 and TRGJ1 or TRGJ2. The CDR3 length is 12 residues. V was pared by 1 base and J by 5 bases, with 2 bases of the junction left unmatched. Looked up from germline, CDR1 is EGSNGY and CDR2 is YDSYNSKV. CDR3 DNA: TGTGCCACCTGGGACGGCCATTATAAGAAACTCTTT. This translates into CATWDGHYKKLF.

The gene calls are TRGV9 and TRGJ1 or TRGJ2. V shed 2 bases, J shed 6 bases, and the junction held 13 bases outside the gene matches. This CDR3 comprises 15 residues. Per germline, CDR1 GITISATS and CDR2 ISYDGTV (reference sequence). CDR3 loop: CALWEGPEFGYKKLF. In DNA, the CDR3 is TGTGCCTTGTGGGAGGGCCCCGAGTTCGGTTATAAGAAACTCTTT.

Worth noting for this clone: Other DNA sequences in the sample encode the same CDR3. V usage is TRGV2 and J usage is TRGJP1. The germline V gene has CDR1 EGSNGY and CDR2 YDSYNSKV. The V segment lost 0 bases and the J segment 2 bases; nucleotides outside the gene matches: 3. The CDR3 loop spans 15 amino acids. CDR3 nucleotide sequence: TGTGCCACCTGGGACGGGCAAACCACTGGTTGGTTCAAGATATTT. Amino acids: CATWDGQTTGWFKIF.

This clone has only a few counts. The rearrangement joins TRGV2 to TRGJP1. This CDR3 contains 16 residues. V lost 4 bases, J lost 1 base, and 9 bases stayed unmatched. The germline V gene encodes CDR1 EGSNGY and CDR2 YDSYNSKV. The CDR3 DNA reads TGTGCCACCTGGGATAGGCACACTACCACTGGTTGGTTCAAGATATTT. Translating it yields CATWDRHTTTGWFKIF.

In this sample, this clone is medium-sized. This sample also contains other DNA sequences that code for the same CDR3. J is TRGJ1 or TRGJ2 and V is TRGV9. The junction had 3 bases not matched to a gene; V was cut back by 0 bases and J by 10 bases. The germline V gene encodes CDR1 GITISATS and CDR2 ISYDGTV (reference sequence). This CDR3 is 11 amino acids long. The CDR3 loop is CALWEVRKKLF. The CDR3 DNA sequence: TGTGCCTTGTGGGAGGTGCGAAAGAAACTCTTT.